What follows are 30 T cell receptor beta chains derived from one specimen sequenced in a study of T cell responses to AZD1222 COVID-19 vaccine. The repertoire was sequenced with immunoSEQ multiplex PCR; TCRdb's copy has only in-frame clones and lacks some. The sample comprises 150,000 or so clones, about nine tenths of which are singletons, and about 1.6% rests with the top ten. Sequencing used peripheral blood, obtained on day 0 of AZD1222 vaccination. Receptors were obtained from an adult in good health.

J is TRBJ1-2 and V is TRBV29-1; TRBD1 aligns across 11 bases. The V gene end was trimmed by 7 bases and the J gene end by 3 bases; junction bases not matched to a gene: 4. CDR1 is SQVTM, CDR2 ANQGSEA, per germline. This CDR3 region has 13 residues. The CDR3 nucleotides are TGCAGCGGGCGGACAGGGGGCGACTATGGCTACACCTTC. It codes for CSGRTGGDYGYTF.

The rearrangement links TRBV15 to TRBJ1-5; D might be TRBD1 (6 bases). Trimming stripped 1 base from V and 4 bases from J, with 14 bases between. Germline V gene lookup returns CDR1 LNHNV and CDR2 YYDKDF (reference sequence). The CDR3 spans 16 residues. DNA of the CDR3: TGTGCCACCAGCAGAGTCGAGGGGGATCGAAATCAGCCCCAGCATTTT. Protein product: CATSRVEGDRNQPQHF.

The V and J genes are TRBV29-1 and TRBJ1-5; TRBD1 might be the D (6 bases). There are 15 residues in the CDR3. The V end was cut by 3 bases, the J end by 3 bases, with 15 bases between. Germline V gene data show CDR1 as SQVTM and CDR2 as ANQGSEA. Written as DNA, the CDR3 is TGCAGCGTTGAGAACAGGGAGAGCCCCAATCAGCCCCAGCATTTT. Residues: CSVENRESPNQPQHF.

This clone was counted at least ten times. The J gene is TRBJ1-1, the V gene TRBV6-5; no clear D. The CDR3 is 12 residues long. Germline V CDR1 and CDR2: MNHEY, SVGAGI. Deletions cut 9 bases from V and 1 base from J, with 9 bases between. Here the CDR3 DNA reads TGTGCCAGTCTAGAGGGGAACACTGAAGCTTTCTTT. This encodes CASLEGNTEAFF.

The chain employs TRBV2 and TRBJ2-5; D is possibly TRBD1 (6 bases). The CDR3 is 15 residues long. V lost 1 base and J 2 bases, leaving 11 bases between the germline ends. Germline V gives CDR1 SNHLY, CDR2 FYNNEI. In DNA form, the CDR3 reads TGTGCCAGCAGTGAAGACACAGGGATACAAGAGACCCAGTACTTC. Residues: CASSEDTGIQETQYF.

The chain is built from TRBV2 and TRBJ2-3; 9 bases fit TRBD2. The germline gives CDR1 SNHLY, CDR2 FYNNEI. CDR3 length: 14 residues. The ends lost 5 bases at V and 1 base at J; junction bases unmatched: 1. CDR3 loop: CASSRLAGTDTQYF. The DNA of the CDR3 is TGTGCCAGCAGTCGACTAGCGGGCACAGATACGCAGTATTTT. Based on the CDR3 plus reference TRBV2 and TRBJ2-3, the full variable domain is EPEVTQTPSHQVTQMGQEVILRCVPISNHLYFYWYRQILGQKVEFLVSFYNNEISEKSEIFDDQFSVERPDGSNFTLKIRSTKLEDSAMYFCASSRLAGTDTQYFGPGTRLTVL.

The chain couples TRBV11-1 to TRBJ1-1; D is perhaps TRBD1 (5 bases). CDR3 length: 16 residues. The germline V gene has CDR1 SGHAT and CDR2 FQDESV (reference sequence). Trimming took off 5 bases at V and 9 bases at J, with 25 bases between the two ends. The CDR3 bases are TGTGCCAGCAGCCCGAAGCTGGGCGAGCTTGGGGACCAAGCTTTCTTT. It encodes CASSPKLGELGDQAFF.

In nucleotides, the CDR3 is TGTGCCAGCAGCTTGCTGAGCGGGGGAACCTACAATGAGCAGTTCTTC. This codes for CASSLLSGGTYNEQFF. The gene calls are TRBV7-2 and TRBJ2-1; the match to TRBD2 covers 8 bases. Germline V CDR1 and CDR2: SGHTA, FQGNSA. CDR3 size: 16 residues. Trimming removed 3 bases from V and 2 bases from J; junction bases left unmatched: 6.

CDR3 bases: TGTGCCAGCAGCTCGAGGGAGAACACTGAAGCTTTCTTT. It is translated as CASSSRENTEAFF. The chain carries TRBV5-5 and TRBJ1-1; D call uncertain. Trimming removed 3 bases from V and 1 base from J, with 7 bases in between. Germline V lookup: CDR1 SGHKS, CDR2 YYEKEE (reference sequence). The length of the CDR3 is 13 residues.

A few counts support this clone. CDR3 amino acids: CAWSVLLGRVDTEAFF. The CDR3 DNA sequence: TGTGCCTGGAGTGTACTTCTCGGCAGGGTAGATACTGAAGCTTTCTTT. The genes are TRBV30 and TRBJ1-1, with D perhaps matching TRBD1 (5 bases). Germline V gene lookup returns CDR1 GTSNPN and CDR2 SVGIG (reference sequence). V dropped 0 bases and J dropped 5 bases, with 19 bases sitting between them. This CDR3 contains 16 residues.

The genes are TRBV10-2 and TRBJ2-7, with a tentative D call TRBD1 (5 bases). The V and J ends lost 2 bases and 3 bases respectively, with 11 bases between them. This CDR3 has 14 amino acids. Germline values: CDR1 WSHSY, CDR2 SAAADI. Written as DNA, the CDR3 is TGCGCCAGCAGTGAGGTACTTAGGGGCTACGAGCAGTACTTC. Amino acids: CASSEVLRGYEQYF.

The rearrangement joins TRBV3-1 (or the pseudogene TRBV3-2) to TRBJ1-1; D possibly corresponds to TRBD1 (6 bases). The CDR3 loop spans 23 amino acids. The V gene's germline CDR1 is LGHDT and CDR2 YNNKEL (reference sequence). V lost 4 bases to trimming and J lost 0 bases, with 36 bases between them. The CDR3 region is CASSLRQPTSYLMPRGVNTEAFF. The CDR3, as DNA: TGTGCCAGCAGCCTTCGACAGCCTACCTCTTACCTGATGCCCAGGGGAGTGAACACTGAAGCTTTCTTT.

This chain uses TRBV5-1 with TRBJ2-3, with D perhaps assigned TRBD1 or TRBD2 (5 bases each). The CDR3 covers 15 residues. Per the germline V gene, CDR1 is SGHRS and CDR2 is YFSETQ. V lost 9 bases to trimming and J lost 6 bases, with 23 bases between them. CDR3 DNA sequence: TGCGCCACCACCAGGGACGGGAATCTTAAGGATACGCAGTATTTT. Its protein is CATTRDGNLKDTQYF.

V and J are TRBV7-2 and TRBJ1-1; no definite D call. V was pared by 1 base and J by 2 bases, with 11 bases between. The germline CDR1 and CDR2 sequences are SGHTA and FQGNSA. This CDR3 contains 15 residues. The CDR3 nucleotides are TGTGCCAGCAGCTTAGGGATAGGAACCAACACTGAAGCTTTCTTT. It codes for CASSLGIGTNTEAFF.

The rearrangement uses TRBV6-5 and TRBJ1-2, with TRBD1 matching over 10 bases. There are 14 residues in the CDR3. V was pared by 6 bases and J by 8 bases, with 9 bases of the junction left unmatched. CDR1 MNHEY and CDR2 SVGAGI come from the germline V gene. CDR3 DNA: TGTGCCAGCAGCCCGACAGGGGGCGAGCGAGGCTACACCTTC. It encodes CASSPTGGERGYTF.

Note on this clone: At the DNA level, this CDR3 is encoded by other sequences in the same sample as well. J is TRBJ2-7 and V is TRBV5-1; TRBD1 aligns across 7 bases. CDR1 and CDR2 (germline): SGHRS, YFSETQ. The V and J ends lost 5 bases and 2 bases, in that order; junction bases with no gene match: 4. The CDR3 runs 13 residues. As DNA, the CDR3 is TGCGCCAGCAGTTGGGACAGCACCTACGAGCAGTACTTC. It codes for CASSWDSTYEQYF.

This clone turned up a few times. The J gene is TRBJ2-1, the V gene TRBV6-2 or TRBV6-3, with D possibly being TRBD2 (6 bases). Germline V gene data show CDR1 as MNHEY and CDR2 as SVGEGT. V was shortened by 2 bases and J by 0 bases, with 26 bases between the two germline ends. The CDR3 covers 21 residues. DNA for the CDR3: TGTGCCAGCAGTTACGACCCCAGCGGGCCTCTCCCGTTGAGCTCCTACAATGAGCAGTTCTTC. It encodes CASSYDPSGPLPLSSYNEQFF.

V usage is TRBV6-5 and J usage is TRBJ2-7, with 9 bases aligning to TRBD1. V lost 4 bases and J lost 6; bases outside the gene matches: 10. The CDR3 extends over 15 amino acids. Germline-derived CDR1 and CDR2 are MNHEY and SVGAGI. CDR3 amino acids: CASSFLDRGIGEQYF. CDR3 nucleotide sequence: TGTGCCAGCAGTTTCCTGGACAGGGGAATCGGCGAGCAGTACTTC.

V and J are TRBV18 and TRBJ2-2; the match to TRBD1 covers 11 bases. Unmatched junction bases numbered 3, after V lost 6 bases and J lost 3 bases. The CDR3 totals 15 residues. CDR1 is KGHSH and CDR2 is LQKENI in the germline V gene. CDR3 loop: CASSRTGGDTGELFF. In DNA form, the CDR3 reads TGTGCCAGCTCGCGGACAGGGGGCGACACCGGGGAGCTGTTTTTT.

The chain is built from TRBV28 and TRBJ2-7; D ambiguous. Trimming cost V 6 bases and J 2 bases, with 11 bases left between them. The CDR3 contains 13 residues. From germline, CDR1 is MDHEN and CDR2 SYDVKM. CDR3 nucleotides: TGTGCCAGCAGAAGAAGTCTGACCTACGAGCAGTACTTC. Protein product: CASRRSLTYEQYF.

This clone appeared once. The chain recombines TRBV5-1 with TRBJ2-5, with TRBD2 matching 9 bases. J was trimmed by 5 bases and V by 1 base; bases with no gene match: 6. The germline gives CDR1 SGHRS, CDR2 YFSETQ. The CDR3 length is 15 residues. The CDR3 sequence is CASSLSGGIEETQYF. The DNA for the CDR3 is TGCGCCAGCAGCTTGAGCGGGGGGATAGAGGAGACCCAGTACTTC.

The chain links TRBV19 to TRBJ1-1; 8 bases are a match to TRBD1. The trim removed 5 bases at V and 3 bases at J, leaving 14 bases unmatched. There are 17 residues in the CDR3. Germline CDR1 is LNHDA and CDR2 is SQIVND (reference sequence). The CDR3, as DNA: TGTGCCAGTAGTCTAGGACAGGGCCGAAGTTTTCACACTGAAGCTTTCTTT. Its translation is CASSLGQGRSFHTEAFF.

J is TRBJ2-7 and V is TRBV28; 10 bases agree with TRBD1. Trimming removed 5 bases from V and 3 bases from J; junction bases left unmatched: 7. From germline, CDR1 is MDHEN and CDR2 SYDVKM. CDR3 length equals 15 residues. The CDR3 spells CASSLTRTGGYEQYF. The CDR3 bases are TGTGCCAGCAGTCTAACCAGGACAGGGGGCTACGAGCAGTACTTC. The full variable domain, with the rest looked up from reference TRBV28 and TRBJ2-7, is DVKVTQSSRYLVKRTGEKVFLECVQDMDHENMFWYRQDPGLGLRLIYFSYDVKMKEKGDIPEGYSVSREKKERFSLILESASTNQTSMYLCASSLTRTGGYEQYFGPGTRLTVT.

The chain couples TRBV6-5 to TRBJ2-5; D remains unclear. Between the trimmed V and J ends, which lost 4 bases and 0 bases, there was a span of 12 bases. Germline V gives CDR1 MNHEY, CDR2 SVGAGI. The CDR3 contains 15 residues. In DNA form, the CDR3 reads TGTGCCAGCAGTTCGCTCGGGTCATACCAAGAGACCCAGTACTTC. Translated, it gives CASSSLGSYQETQYF.

The chain recombines TRBV6-1 with TRBJ1-1; tentative D call: TRBD1 (6 bases). Trimming pared 3 bases from V and 7 bases from J, leaving 12 bases between. The germline CDR1 and CDR2 sequences are MNHNS and SASEGT. The CDR3 runs 13 residues. This CDR3 reads CASSEQQGFEAFF. CDR3 nucleotide sequence: TGTGCCAGCAGTGAGCAACAGGGCTTTGAAGCTTTCTTT.

The rearrangement links TRBV10-2 to TRBJ1-1; 7 bases agree with TRBD1. Unmatched junction bases numbered 6, after V lost 8 bases and J lost 3 bases. From germline, CDR1 is WSHSY and CDR2 SAAADI. The CDR3 runs to 13 residues. DNA for the CDR3: TGCGCCAGCGGAGCTCAGGGGGACACTGAAGCTTTCTTT. Amino acid sequence: CASGAQGDTEAFF.

V gene TRBV5-1 combines with J gene TRBJ1-1, with 9 bases aligning to TRBD1. The length of the CDR3 is 14 residues. Germline trimming cut 2 bases from V and 7 bases from J; bases unmatched to any gene: 6. Germline CDR1 SGHRS, CDR2 YFSETQ. DNA for the CDR3: TGCGCCAGCAGCTTACAGGGGGCGCCGGGTGAAGCTTTCTTT. The encoded protein is CASSLQGAPGEAFF.

The V call is TRBV5-1, the J call TRBJ1-1, with D hard to call. This CDR3 has 14 residues. CDR1 SGHRS and CDR2 YFSETQ come from the germline V gene. Trimming pared 3 bases from V and 5 bases from J, leaving 14 bases between. This CDR3 is CASSSGIMSTEAFF. The CDR3 nucleotides read TGCGCCAGCAGCTCGGGGATTATGTCGACTGAAGCTTTCTTT.

This clone was seen once. The chain links TRBV5-6 to TRBJ1-3, with D unclear. Trimming stripped 1 base from V and 9 bases from J, with 8 bases between. Germline V gives CDR1 SGHDT, CDR2 YYEEEE. The CDR3 runs 12 residues. The CDR3 here is CASSLMSSTIYF. As DNA, the CDR3 is TGTGCCAGCAGCTTGATGAGCAGCACCATATATTTT.

The chain links TRBV5-5 to TRBJ2-7; D not certain. This CDR3 comprises 12 residues. Germline V lookup: CDR1 SGHKS, CDR2 YYEKEE (reference sequence). Trimming took off 4 bases at V and 3 bases at J, with 8 bases between the two ends. CDR3 bases: TGTGCCAGCAGCCTGGACGGCTACGAGCAGTACTTC. This codes for CASSLDGYEQYF.